What follows are 7 T cell receptor beta chains derived from one specimen sequenced in a study of technical replicates of blood from several donors. Using immunoSEQ multiplex PCR, the repertoire was profiled, and TCRdb retains in-frame clones only, with some absent. The sample has roughly 90,000 clones, almost 97% seen once. The sequencing sample was made of T cells isolated from PBMCs. Every receptor here comes from a human donor in good health.

The gene calls are TRBV12-5 and TRBJ1-2, with D possibly TRBD1 on 6 matching bases. The CDR3 is 13 residues long. V shed 6 bases and J shed 3 bases, with 11 bases lying between them. Germline assignment: CDR1 LGHNT and CDR2 FRNRAP. In nucleotides, the CDR3 is TGTGCTAGTGGGGTGGACAGTCACTATGGCTACACCTTC. Translating it yields CASGVDSHYGYTF.

This CDR3 reads CASSVDGSSYEQYF. The CDR3, as DNA: TGTGCCAGCAGCGTAGACGGGAGCTCCTACGAGCAGTACTTC. This rearrangement joins TRBV9 to TRBJ2-7; a possible D gene is TRBD2 (6 bases). CDR3 length equals 14 residues. Trimming stripped 0 bases from V and 0 bases from J, with 7 bases between. Germline loops: CDR1 SGDLS, CDR2 YYNGEE.

This clone was detected once. The chain recombines TRBV7-6 with TRBJ2-5, with a possible D match to TRBD2 (5 bases). Trimming removed 2 bases at V and 5 bases at J, with 9 bases between. CDR1 is SGHVS and CDR2 is FNYEAQ in the germline V gene. CDR3 length: 13 amino acids. For the CDR3, the DNA is TGTGCCAGCAGCTTACGAGGACTGGAGACCCAGTACTTC. Protein: CASSLRGLETQYF.

The chain uses TRBV7-2 and TRBJ2-5; D is perhaps TRBD2 (5 bases). The CDR3 length is 13 residues. Trimming pared 5 bases from V and 9 bases from J, leaving 16 bases between. The germline CDR1 and CDR2 sequences are SGHTA and FQGNSA. The CDR3 sequence is CASSPLARGSQYF. DNA for the CDR3: TGTGCCAGCAGCCCACTTGCCAGAGGGTCCCAGTACTTC.

The chain has TRBV29-1 and TRBJ2-3; 9 positions agree with TRBD2. The CDR3 is 15 residues long. Germline trimming cut 1 base from V and 2 bases from J; bases unmatched to any gene: 4. Germline CDR1 and CDR2: SQVTM and ANQGSEA. CDR3 sequence: CSVEVPSGITDTQYF. The CDR3 coding sequence is TGCAGCGTTGAAGTTCCTAGCGGGATCACAGATACGCAGTATTTT.

The V and J genes are TRBV5-4 and TRBJ2-1, with 13 bases identical to TRBD2. V lost 4 bases and J lost 8; bases outside the gene matches: 6. This CDR3 contains 15 residues. Per germline, CDR1 SGHNT and CDR2 YYREEE (reference sequence). DNA of the CDR3: TGTGCCAGCAGCCACGGACTAGCGGGAGTTTATGAGCAGTTCTTC. Protein product: CASSHGLAGVYEQFF.

The V and J genes are TRBV28 and TRBJ1-4; the D is unclear. The length of the CDR3 is 13 residues. Trimming left V 5 bases short and J 1 base short, with 5 bases between. From germline, CDR1 is MDHEN and CDR2 SYDVKM. The CDR3 region is CASSPGTNEKLFF. CDR3 in DNA: TGTGCCAGCAGTCCAGGAACTAATGAAAAACTGTTTTTT.